This entry is about one T cell receptor beta chain. Antigen specificity is unknown. Findings of the study overall: Tumor Tregs overlapped most with tumor, then blood, naive CD4+ cells.

In germline, CDR1 is SGHRS, CDR2 YFSETQ. There are 14 residues in the CDR3. Trimming cost V 4 bases and J 1 base; bases outside gene matches: 3. Semi-nested PCR with Nested Universal Primer A followed constant-region reverse priming of full-length variable regions. MiXCR, applied by TCRdb to the 5' RACE reads, yields one record per CDR3 protein. This table has about 34,000 distinct CDR3 sequences, roughly 24% appearing once. This clonotype was obtained from a female donor with breast cancer. The chain couples TRBV5-1 to TRBJ1-1; 8 bases fit TRBD1. Input material: naive CD4+ T cells sorted from a lymph node. Subset in this sample: naive CD4+ T cells, CD4+CD45RA+CD25-. The CDR3 spells CASSTGQGNTEAFF. In nucleotides, the CDR3 is TGCGCCAGCAGCACCGGACAGGGGAACACTGAAGCTTTCTTT.